This T cell receptor (beta chain) is drawn from a study of T cells in Graves' hyperthyroidism and ophthalmopathy. Study-level findings and limits: Blood samples included most of the expanded thyroid clonotypes exceeding 0.001.

RNA transcripts yielded amplified TCR beta CDR3 regions. During a first-round RT-PCR of the TCR CDR3, the HTBI primer set was used. One entry per CDR3 protein, called by TCRdb with MiXCR from the multiplex PCR reads. The sample lists fewer than 650,000 distinct CDR3 sequences; less than 15% were seen once. PBMCs were collected from an approximately 9.5 ml volume of fresh peripheral blood. To note about this clonotype: Antigen: not known.

CDR1 is SGHDN, CDR2 FVKESK, per germline. There are 16 residues in the CDR3. Trimming shortened V by 0 bases and J by 1 base, and 11 bases separated the two germline ends. Sequencing was done on a sample of blood. The rearrangement uses TRBV14 and TRBJ2-3; D remains unclear. This sequence was found in a woman aged 40-49 years with Graves' hyperthyroidism. CDR3 bases: TGTGCCAGCAGCCAAGAATTCAGTTCTCGCACAGATACGCAGTATTTT. Encoded protein: CASSQEFSSRTDTQYF.